Listed below are T cell receptor beta chains from one sample, sequenced in a study of patients and donors after allogeneic stem cell transplantation. TCRdb itself ran the RT-PCR reads through MiXCR, one entry per CDR3 protein. The data hold some 880,000 distinct CDR3 sequences, with roughly 18% observed a single time. The sample was blood, either unsorted or a sorted T cell fraction (not recorded which). The receptors originated from a human donor who was either an allogeneic HSCT recipient or a stem cell or donor lymphocyte infusion donor (not recorded which). It is not recorded whose cells these are; they may come from a transplant donor. Each CDR3 is given with its conserved first and last residue. The D gene is left open where the match is weak. Expanded clones get a size class; other rows say once, few or many, or leave the size out.

TRBV5-6	NA	NA	TRBJ2-6	CASSYFFYSGANVLTF	TGTGCCAGCAGTTATTTTTTTTACTCTGGGGCCAACGTCCTGACTTTC
TRBV12-3/TRBV12-4	NA	NA	TRBJ1-1	CASTGDGLNTEAFF	TGTGCCAGCACCGGGGATGGCCTCAACACTGAAGCTTTCTTT
TRBV5-1	few	NA	TRBJ2-1	CASSWGQTTPEQFF	TGCGCCAGCAGCTGGGGACAAACTACCCCTGAGCAGTTCTTC
TRBV10-3	few	TRBD2	TRBJ2-3	CAINLLAGPPDTQYF	TGTGCCATCAACCTACTAGCGGGGCCCCCAGATACGCAGTATTTT
TRBV7-6	few	NA	TRBJ2-7	CASSLYPRNEQYF	TGTGCCAGCAGCTTATACCCTAGAAACGAGCAGTACTTC
TRBV29-1	NA	NA	TRBJ1-2	CSGAGAGGYTF	TGCAGCGGTGCCGGGGCGGGAGGCTACACCTTC
TRBV12-3/TRBV12-4	few	NA	TRBJ1-1	CASSTDSLLEAFF	TGTGCCAGCAGTACGGACAGCTTACTTGAAGCTTTCTTT
TRBV24-1	NA	TRBD2	TRBJ2-3	CATSDLTSGADTQYF	TGTGCCACCAGTGATTTGACTAGCGGGGCAGATACGCAGTATTTT
TRBV12-5	few	TRBD2	TRBJ2-2	CASGRGDTGELFF	TGTGCTAGTGGTCGGGGGGACACCGGGGAGCTGTTTTTT
TRBV5-1	NA	NA	TRBJ2-3	CASKQGRVNTDTQYF	TGCGCCAGCAAACAGGGCAGAGTCAACACAGATACGCAGTATTTT
TRBV12-3/TRBV12-4	NA	NA	TRBJ2-1	CASSLLAGTAPDEQFF	TGTGCCAGCAGCCTATTAGCAGGGACCGCCCCGGATGAGCAGTTCTTC
TRBV12-3/TRBV12-4	few	TRBD1	TRBJ1-2	CASTRTGEGLGYTF	TGTGCCAGCACCCGGACAGGGGAGGGGCTTGGCTACACCTTC
TRBV5-1	NA	NA	TRBJ1-4	CASSLATRTASTNEKLFF	TGCGCCAGCAGCTTGGCAACAAGGACAGCTTCAACTAATGAAAAACTGTTTTTT
TRBV6-5	NA	NA	TRBJ2-7	CASSYAPWTEQYF	TGTGCCAGCAGTTACGCACCATGGACCGAGCAGTACTTC
TRBV12-3/TRBV12-4	few	TRBD1	TRBJ1-2	CASSLRGGTATHNGYTF	TGTGCCAGCAGTCTAAGGGGAGGGACAGCTACACACAATGGCTACACCTTC
TRBV30	NA	NA	TRBJ2-6	CAWRGSGANVLTF	TGTGCCTGGAGGGGCTCTGGGGCCAACGTCCTGACTTTC
TRBV3-1	few	NA	TRBJ2-1	CASSQDRRPSYNEQFF	TGTGCCAGCAGCCAAGATCGACGACCCTCCTACAATGAGCAGTTCTTC
TRBV4-2	few	NA	TRBJ2-1	CASSPRSILGSNEQFF	TGTGCCAGCAGCCCGCGATCGATCCTGGGGTCCAATGAGCAGTTCTTC
TRBV30	few	NA	TRBJ2-7	CAWSLLTMMDF	TGTGCCTGGAGTCTATTGACCATGATGGACTTC
TRBV6-2/TRBV6-3	NA	NA	TRBJ2-1	CASVTGRVDEQFF	TGTGCCAGCGTTACGGGGCGGGTGGATGAGCAGTTCTTC
TRBV5-1	few	NA	TRBJ2-7	CASSLVGGSGIYEQYF	TGCGCCAGCAGCTTGGTAGGTGGCAGTGGGATCTACGAGCAGTACTTC
TRBV6-1	NA	TRBD1	TRBJ2-4	CASSDPRTGEEYF	TGTGCCAGCAGTGATCCCCGGACAGGGGAGGAGTACTTC
TRBV5-1	NA	TRBD1	TRBJ2-3	CASSSFRGPSTDTQYF	TGCGCCAGCAGCTCCTTCAGGGGGCCTAGCACAGATACGCAGTATTTT
TRBV20-1	NA	NA	TRBJ1-1	CSARVGGMNTEAFF	TGCAGTGCTAGAGTGGGGGGAATGAACACTGAAGCTTTCTTT